The 22 T cell receptor beta chains below were found in one sample sequenced in a study of CD8+ T cells in alopecia areata. cDNA serving as the sequencing template came from extracted, reverse transcribed RNA. TCRdb keeps only in-frame clones here, not all; method: immunoSEQ multiplex PCR. The data contain some 150,000 clones, approximately 85% of them seen just once; the ten biggest clones take up more than 20%. The treatment is: oral pan-JAK inhibitor, 5-10 mg twice daily. Here the sequenced sample was CD8+ T cells sorted from blood, taken at week 4, from a patient treated with tofacitinib. Receptor source: a human donor with alopecia areata.

Comment on this clone: No conserved phenylalanine or tryptophan ends this CDR3, so it is likely a read error. The chain recombines TRBV19 with TRBJ2-7; D remains ambiguous. The CDR3 is 14 amino acids. V gave up 3 bases and J gave up 1 base, with 10 bases separating them. The V gene's germline CDR1 is LNHDA and CDR2 SQIVND (reference sequence). The CDR3 here is CASSMGSPSYEQYL. CDR3 nucleotide sequence: TGTGCCAGTAGTATGGGAAGCCCTTCCTACGAGCAGTACCTC.

The V gene is TRBV4-1, the J gene TRBJ2-7; D possibly corresponds to TRBD1 (5 bases). This CDR3 comprises 13 residues. CDR1 and CDR2 (germline): MGHRA, YSYEKL. V dropped 5 bases and J dropped 3 bases, with 11 bases sitting between them. The CDR3 sequence: CASSSGQDYEQYF. Written as DNA, the CDR3 is TGCGCCAGCAGCTCCGGACAAGACTACGAGCAGTACTTC.

This chain connects TRBV5-4 to TRBJ2-1; D is undetermined. Per the germline V gene, CDR1 is SGHNT and CDR2 is YYREEE (reference sequence). There are 17 residues in the CDR3. Trimming removed 4 bases at V and 0 bases at J, with 17 bases between. CDR3 sequence (DNA): TGTGCCAGCAGCCCGAACATTGGGATGAGCTCCTACAATGAGCAGTTCTTC. Translating gives CASSPNIGMSSYNEQFF.

This chain uses TRBV2 with TRBJ2-2; D is unclear. The V and J ends lost 8 bases and 1 base respectively, with 14 bases between them. The germline V gene has CDR1 SNHLY and CDR2 FYNNEI. This CDR3 comprises 15 residues. CDR3 bases: TGTGCCAGCGTCGGGCGGCCGATGAACACCGGGGAGCTGTTTTTT. This encodes CASVGRPMNTGELFF.

The chain employs TRBV29-1 and TRBJ2-1; unclear D gene. CDR1 and CDR2 (germline): SQVTM, ANQGSEA. The V gene lost 4 bases and the J gene lost 3 bases, with 7 bases spanning the gap. This CDR3 has 12 amino acids. The DNA of the CDR3 is TGCAGCGTTGGAGGATTCTACAATGAGCAGTTCTTC. Its translation: CSVGGFYNEQFF.

The rearrangement uses TRBV7-6 and TRBJ1-5; possibly TRBD1 for D (5 bases). This CDR3 spans 11 amino acids. The germline V gene encodes CDR1 SGHVS and CDR2 FNYEAQ. Trimming took 5 bases from V and 9 from J, leaving 8 bases between them. The CDR3, as DNA: TGTGCCAGCAGCGCGGGGGGGCCCCAGCATTTT. Translating it yields CASSAGGPQHF.

V and J are TRBV29-1 and TRBJ2-7; D gene ambiguous. Germline CDR1 reads SQVTM; CDR2 reads ANQGSEA. The CDR3 is made up of 17 amino acids. Trimming pared 0 bases from V and 0 bases from J, leaving 18 bases between. For the CDR3, the DNA is TGCAGCGTTGAAGATCGAGAAGCAGGCCGAAGCTCCTACGAGCAGTACTTC. As protein: CSVEDREAGRSSYEQYF.

V is TRBV2 and J is TRBJ1-2, with D possibly matching TRBD1 (6 bases). From germline, CDR1 is SNHLY and CDR2 FYNNEI. CDR3 size: 15 residues. In nucleotides, the CDR3 is TGTGCGCGAAACGAAAAAGGGGGAGACTTCTATGGCTACACCTTC. This encodes CARNEKGGDFYGYTF.

J is TRBJ2-5 and V is TRBV11-2, with TRBD1 identical over 7 bases. This CDR3 region has 14 residues. The V segment lost 5 bases and the J segment 2 bases; nucleotides outside the gene matches: 5. CDR1 and CDR2 (germline): SGHAT, FQNNGV. DNA for the CDR3: TGTGCCAGCAGCCGCGGACAGGATCAAGAGACCCAGTACTTC. This translates into CASSRGQDQETQYF.

By sample fraction, this clone is medium-sized (0.01 to 0.1%). The chain is built from TRBV2 and TRBJ1-1; weak D call: TRBD1 (6 bases). CDR1 and CDR2 from the germline V gene are SNHLY and FYNNEI. Trimming took off 8 bases at V and 4 bases at J, with 14 bases between the two ends. The CDR3 length is 13 residues. As DNA, the CDR3 is TGTGCCAGCCAAAGGGGGGGATCCACTGAAGCTTTCTTT. The encoded protein is CASQRGGSTEAFF.

The CDR3 nucleotides read TGTGCCAGCAGCTTGACAGGGGCAGGTCAGCCCCAGCATTTT. This encodes CASSLTGAGQPQHF. The rearrangement uses TRBV7-9 and TRBJ1-5; 8 bases align to TRBD1. This CDR3 spans 14 amino acids. J gave up 6 bases and V 3 bases, and 4 bases lay outside the gene matches. The germline V gene encodes CDR1 SEHNR and CDR2 FQNEAQ (reference sequence).

This chain joins TRBV9 and TRBJ2-3; 12 nucleotides align to TRBD2. The CDR3 length is 16 residues. Germline CDR1 SGDLS, CDR2 YYNGEE. The J segment lost 7 bases and the V segment lost 0 bases, leaving 6 bases of the junction unmatched. The CDR3 spells CASSVGLLAGGNTQYF. In DNA, the CDR3 is TGTGCCAGCAGCGTAGGGCTACTAGCGGGGGGAAATACGCAGTATTTT.

This chain links TRBV7-9 with TRBJ2-1; TRBD2 might be the D (6 bases). The germline CDR1 and CDR2 sequences are SEHNR and FQNEAQ (reference sequence). This CDR3 is 15 amino acids long. V lost 5 bases, J lost 6 bases, and 17 bases lay in between. The CDR3 here is CASSLQGGAVNEQFF. In nucleotides, the CDR3 is TGTGCCAGCAGCCTTCAGGGCGGGGCAGTCAATGAGCAGTTCTTC. Filled out from reference TRBV7-9 and TRBJ2-1, the complete variable domain reads DTGVSQNPRHKITKRGQNVTFRCDPISEHNRLYWYRQTLGQGPEFLTYFQNEAQLEKSRLLSDRFSAERPKGSFSTLEIQRTEQGDSAMYLCASSLQGGAVNEQFFGPGTRLTVL.

This clone was seen only a few times. The V gene is TRBV29-1, the J gene TRBJ2-7; D unresolved. Trimming left V 4 bases short and J 0 bases short, with 10 bases between. CDR1 is SQVTM, CDR2 ANQGSEA, per germline. The CDR3 sequence is 13 residues long. The DNA of the CDR3 is TGCAGCGTTGTAGGAGTTAACTCCTACGAGCAGTACTTC. This gives the protein CSVVGVNSYEQYF.

As regards this clone: Other DNA sequences in this specimen translate into the identical CDR3. The J gene is TRBJ2-7, the V gene TRBV4-2, with TRBD2 matching over 11 bases. V was pared by 0 bases and J by 1 base, with 2 bases of the junction left unmatched. Germline V gives CDR1 LGHNA, CDR2 YNFKEQ. The CDR3 consists of 16 residues. CDR3 amino acids: CASSQETSGASYEQYF. As DNA, the CDR3 is TGTGCCAGCAGCCAAGAGACTAGCGGGGCGTCCTACGAGCAGTACTTC.

The rearrangement joins TRBV4-1 to TRBJ2-7; D is possibly TRBD2 (6 bases). CDR1 is MGHRA, CDR2 YSYEKL, per germline. This CDR3 comprises 18 residues. Trimming stripped 0 bases from V and 2 bases from J, with 20 bases between. CDR3 nucleotides: TGCGCCAGCAGCCAAGATGAGGGGTGGCGGGGTACCCCCTACGAGCAGTACTTC. As protein: CASSQDEGWRGTPYEQYF.

The rearrangement uses TRBV29-1 and TRBJ1-1; D perhaps matches TRBD1 (5 bases). The CDR3 is made up of 11 amino acids. Deletions cut 8 bases from V and 6 bases from J, with 13 bases between. Germline CDR1 and CDR2: SQVTM and ANQGSEA. CDR3 coding DNA: TGCAGCCCCCCAGGGACGGCTGAAGCTTTCTTT. It specifies CSPPGTAEAFF. The whole variable domain, remainder taken from reference TRBV29-1 and TRBJ1-1, is SAVISQKPSRDICQRGTSLTIQCQVDSQVTMMFWYRQQPGQSLTLIATANQGSEATYESGFVIDKFPISRPNLTFSTLTVSNMSPEDSSIYLCSPPGTAEAFFGQGTRLTVV.

In its sample, this clone was seen a few times. This chain uses TRBV7-2 with TRBJ2-5; TRBD2 is a possible D gene (6 bases). The germline V gene encodes CDR1 SGHTA and CDR2 FQGNSA. V dropped 5 bases and J dropped 4 bases, with 20 bases sitting between them. This CDR3 has 16 amino acids. The CDR3 region has the DNA TGTGCCAGCAGCACCCGGATAGCGGATGGGACAGAGACCCAGTACTTC. Encoded protein: CASSTRIADGTETQYF.

This sequence joins TRBV4-1 and TRBJ1-1, with D uncertain. V lost 0 bases and J 1 base, leaving 9 bases between the germline ends. Germline loops: CDR1 MGHRA, CDR2 YSYEKL. The CDR3 sequence is 15 residues long. This CDR3 is CASSQEYSENTEAFF. CDR3 coding DNA: TGCGCCAGCAGCCAAGAGTACAGCGAGAACACTGAAGCTTTCTTT.

The chain links TRBV9 to TRBJ2-1, with 12 bases matching TRBD2. CDR1 is SGDLS and CDR2 is YYNGEE in the germline V gene. Losses at the gene ends were 1 base for V and 3 bases for J; bases not matched to a gene: 5. This CDR3 contains 17 residues. The CDR3 loop reads CASSVRTSGVGYNEQFF. The CDR3 DNA is TGTGCCAGCAGCGTACGGACTAGCGGGGTGGGCTACAATGAGCAGTTCTTC. The entire variable domain, with the rest obtained from reference TRBV9 and TRBJ2-1, is as follows: DSGVTQTPKHLITATGQRVTLRCSPRSGDLSVYWYQQSLDQGLQFLIQYYNGEERAKGNILERFSAQQFPDLHSELNLSSLELGDSALYFCASSVRTSGVGYNEQFFGPGTRLTVL.

This rearrangement joins TRBV7-9 to TRBJ1-5; 8 positions match TRBD1. The ends lost 6 bases at V and 7 bases at J; junction bases unmatched: 8. CDR1 and CDR2 from the germline V gene are SEHNR and FQNEAQ (reference sequence). There are 14 residues in the CDR3. The CDR3 region is CASSQQGTGQPQHF. The CDR3 nucleotides are TGTGCCAGCAGTCAACAGGGGACAGGCCAGCCCCAGCATTTT.

The rearrangement links TRBV4-1 to TRBJ1-1; D unresolved. The V end lost 4 bases, the J end lost 3 bases, and 12 bases lay between the germline ends. The CDR3 runs to 14 residues. Germline CDR1 and CDR2: MGHRA and YSYEKL. The CDR3 sequence is CASSLAAGDTEAFF. Here the CDR3 DNA reads TGCGCCAGCAGCCTTGCCGCAGGCGACACTGAAGCTTTCTTT.